Listed below are T cell receptor beta chains from one sample, sequenced in a study of PD-L1 blockade in urothelial cancer. Clones were read by immunoSEQ multiplex PCR, and TCRdb kept only the in-frame ones, dropping some. The sample includes around 110,000 clones, around 89% of them seen just once. Sequences were derived from PBMCs, sampled around atezolizumab (anti-PD-L1) treatment. Source of these receptors: a man between 60 and 75 years old with urothelial cancer. Both conserved end residues are part of each CDR3. A D gene is named only where the DNA matches it firmly. Clone size is given for some rows only: seen once, a few or many times, or a class if the clone is expanded.

len | d_gene | j_gene | v_gene | abundance | CDR3nt | CDR3aa
17 | TRBD1 | TRBJ1-1 | TRBV6-4 | once | TGTGCCAGCAGTGACGTGACAGGGGAGTACCGGGACACTGAAGCTTTCTTT | CASSDVTGEYRDTEAFF
15 | TRBD2 | TRBJ2-7 | TRBV6-1 | . | TGTGCCAGCGGACTCCCACTAGCGGGAGAGAACGAGCAGTACTTC | CASGLPLAGENEQYF
16 | TRBD1 | TRBJ1-2 | TRBV7-2 | . | TGTGCCAGCAGCTTTTACTCGCAGGGGGCGAACTATGGCTACACCTTC | CASSFYSQGANYGYTF
13 | TRBD1 | TRBJ2-7 | TRBV27 | . | TGTGCCACCTCGGACAGGGAACTCTACGAGCAGTACTTC | CATSDRELYEQYF
14 | . | TRBJ1-5 | TRBV19 | . | TGTGCCAGTAGCGGACAATATAGCAATCAGCCCCAGCATTTT | CASSGQYSNQPQHF
15 | . | TRBJ2-7 | TRBV7-2 | . | TGTGCCAGCAGCTCACCCGGATGGGCCTCCTACGAGCAGTACTTC | CASSSPGWASYEQYF
20 | TRBD1 | TRBJ1-3 | TRBV6-7 | . | TGTGCCAGCAGTTACTTACCGGGGACAGGGGAAGGGTGCTCTGGAAATACCATATATTTT | CASSYLPGTGEGCSGNTIYF
16 | TRBD1 | TRBJ2-7 | TRBV28 | . | TGTGCCAGCAGTCCTAAGGGACAGGGGCGAGCCTACGAGCAGTACTTC | CASSPKGQGRAYEQYF
13 | TRBD1 | TRBJ1-2 | TRBV27 | . | TGTGCCAGCAGTTTCGGGACAGGGAATGGCTACACCTTC | CASSFGTGNGYTF
15 | TRBD1 | TRBJ2-2 | TRBV29-1 | . | TGCAGCGTTGCGCCCGGGACAGGGGTCACCGGGGAGCTGTTTTTT | CSVAPGTGVTGELFF
13 | . | TRBJ2-2 | TRBV9 | . | TGTGCCAGCAGCATCCTAGGCTCCGGGGAGCTGTTTTTT | CASSILGSGELFF
14 | . | TRBJ1-2 | TRBV19 | . | TGTGCCAGTTTGAAAGGGCGGGGCGGCTATGGCTACACCTTC | CASLKGRGGYGYTF
14 | . | TRBJ1-5 | TRBV28 | . | TGTGCCAGCACCATCGGGTCGGGGAATCAGCCCCAGCATTTT | CASTIGSGNQPQHF
12 | . | TRBJ2-7 | TRBV6-6 | . | TGTGCCAGCACTACAGGGCCCTACGAGCAGTACTTC | CASTTGPYEQYF
15 | . | TRBJ1-1 | TRBV9 | . | TGTGCCAGCACCTCCTATCCAGGGATGAACACTGAAGCTTTCTTT | CASTSYPGMNTEAFF
14 | . | TRBJ2-7 | TRBV6-1 | . | TGTGCCAGCAGGTGGGGCAGAAGCTCCTACGAGCAGTACTTC | CASRWGRSSYEQYF
14 | . | TRBJ2-7 | TRBV27 | . | TGTGCCAGCAGTCCCTTCCTGGGGCCCTACGAGCAGTACTTC | CASSPFLGPYEQYF
15 | . | TRBJ2-3 | TRBV5-1 | . | TGCGCCAGCAGCTTGCTTCCGGGGAACACACAAGGGCAGTATTTT | CASSLLPGNTQGQYF
16 | TRBD2 | TRBJ2-2 | TRBV9 | . | TGTGCCAGCAGCGTTGGACTAGCGGCGAACACCGGGGAGCTGTTTTTT | CASSVGLAANTGELFF
14 | . | TRBJ1-5 | TRBV28 | . | TGTGCCAGCACCCTGCCACAGATCAATCAGCCCCAGCATTTT | CASTLPQINQPQHF
13 | TRBD1 | TRBJ1-2 | TRBV28 | . | TGTGCCAGCAGTTCGGGGACAGGGGAAGGCTACACCTTC | CASSSGTGEGYTF
14 | . | TRBJ2-7 | TRBV9 | . | TGTGCCAGCAGCCCTACCGACTTGTCCTACGAGCAGTACTTC | CASSPTDLSYEQYF
14 | . | TRBJ1-1 | TRBV7-2 | . | TGTGCCAGCAGCCCCACTCTAGAGAACACTGAAGCTTTCTTT | CASSPTLENTEAFF
18 | TRBD1 | TRBJ2-1 | TRBV18 | . | TGTGCCAGCTCACCATGGGGGCCAACAGGGGGCGTAAACAATGAGCAGTTCTTC | CASSPWGPTGGVNNEQFF
16 | TRBD1 | TRBJ1-1 | TRBV5-1 | . | TGCGCCAGCACTCGGCTAGGGGGCCTCATGAACACTGAAGCTTTCTTT | CASTRLGGLMNTEAFF
17 | TRBD2 | TRBJ2-7 | TRBV5-6 | . | TGTGCCAGCAGCTTACTCCAACGACTAGCGGGTGCCTACGAGCAGTACTTC | CASSLLQRLAGAYEQYF
16 | TRBD1 | TRBJ2-7 | TRBV27 | . | TGTGCCAGCCAGGGGGCTCCGGGACAAACGGCGTACGAGCAGTACTTC | CASQGAPGQTAYEQYF
15 | TRBD2 | TRBJ2-1 | TRBV11-2 | . | TGTGCCAGCAGCCCACGGGGGGGCTCCTACAATGAGCAGTTCTTC | CASSPRGGSYNEQFF
15 | . | TRBJ1-3 | TRBV6-5 | . | TGTGCCAGCACACCAAATAGAATTACTTCAAACACCATATATTTT | CASTPNRITSNTIYF
18 | TRBD1 | TRBJ2-7 | TRBV7-7 | . | TGTGCCAGCAGCCCGCTGGGACAGGGCTCCCGATTCTCCTACGAGCAGTACTTC | CASSPLGQGSRFSYEQYF
15 | TRBD1 | TRBJ1-5 | TRBV13 | . | TGTGCCAGCAGCCACCGGACAGGAGACAATCAGCCCCAGCATTTT | CASSHRTGDNQPQHF
15 | TRBD2 | TRBJ2-1 | TRBV7-3 | few | TGTGCCAGCAGCTCGACTAGCGGGGGATATGATGAGCAGTTCTTC | CASSSTSGGYDEQFF
13 | TRBD1 | TRBJ2-3 | TRBV27 | . | TGTGCCAGCACGACAGGGATCACAGATACGCAGTATTTT | CASTTGITDTQYF
16 | . | TRBJ2-1 | TRBV7-8 | . | TGTGCCAGCAGCTTTCGTGCCGGTAACTCCTACAATGAGCAGTTCTTC | CASSFRAGNSYNEQFF
14 | TRBD1 | TRBJ1-3 | TRBV28 | . | TGTGCCAGCAGTTTCAGGGGGTCTGGAAACACCATATATTTT | CASSFRGSGNTIYF
14 | . | TRBJ2-7 | TRBV9 | . | TGTGCCAGCAGCGTGGTGGGGAGCTCCTACGAGCAGTACTTC | CASSVVGSSYEQYF
14 | TRBD1 | TRBJ2-5 | TRBV27 | . | TGTGCCAGCAGGACCCGGGACAGGGGGGAGACCCAGTACTTC | CASRTRDRGETQYF
14 | . | TRBJ1-4 | TRBV6-5 | . | TGTGCCAGCAGTTATAGAGGACAGCCCGAAAAACTGTTTTTT | CASSYRGQPEKLFF
17 | TRBD2 | TRBJ2-3 | TRBV11-2 | . | TGTGCCAGCAGCTCGCAACTAGCGGGGGGAGGCCCAGATACGCAGTATTTT | CASSSQLAGGGPDTQYF
14 | . | TRBJ1-3 | TRBV7-9 | . | TGTGCCAGCAGCAAATCCGACAGGGGAAACACCATATATTTT | CASSKSDRGNTIYF
15 | . | TRBJ2-1 | TRBV5-1 | once | TGCGCCAGCAGCTTGGATGGAGGCTCCTACAATGAGCAGTTCTTC | CASSLDGGSYNEQFF
15 | . | TRBJ2-2 | TRBV19 | . | TGTGCCAGTAGTATAGTTTCTCTATCGACCGGGGAGCTGTTTTTT | CASSIVSLSTGELFF
15 | TRBD1 | TRBJ1-3 | TRBV18 | . | TGTGCCAGCTCACTTACACAGGGGCCTGGAAACACCATATATTTT | CASSLTQGPGNTIYF
16 | . | TRBJ2-7 | TRBV7-9 | . | TGTGCCAGCAGCCTACACCGGGACTTAGGGCTCAACGAGCAGTACTTC | CASSLHRDLGLNEQYF
17 | . | TRBJ1-3 | TRBV7-8 | . | TGTGCCAGCAGCTTAGGTTCTAGGGGCAGCTCTGGAAACACCATATATTTT | CASSLGSRGSSGNTIYF
11 | . | TRBJ2-2 | TRBV2 | . | TGTGCCAGCGGGGAGTTCGGGGAGCTGTTTTTT | CASGEFGELFF
15 | TRBD1 | TRBJ1-1 | TRBV5-6 | . | TGTGCCAGCAGCTGGGCGACAGGGGCAGCATCTGAAGCTTTCTTT | CASSWATGAASEAFF
15 | . | TRBJ2-5 | TRBV5-4 | . | TGTGCCAGCAGCTTGGTTCAGGGGAGGGGAGAGACCCAGTACTTC | CASSLVQGRGETQYF
15 | TRBD1 | TRBJ1-2 | TRBV7-3 | . | TGTGCCAGCAGCTCTGCGACAGGGCTGCAAGCAGGCTACACCTTC | CASSSATGLQAGYTF
14 | . | TRBJ2-7 | TRBV25-1 | . | TGTGCCAGCAGTGAGCCCAGGGGCTCCTACGAGCAGTACTTC | CASSEPRGSYEQYF
16 | . | TRBJ2-2 | TRBV5-4 | . | TGTGCCAGCAGCACCCTTCGGACAGTCGAGACCGGGGAGCTGTTTTTT | CASSTLRTVETGELFF
14 | . | TRBJ2-2 | TRBV5-1 | . | TGCGCCAGCAGCTGGAGGTCCGACACCGGGGAGCTGTTTTTT | CASSWRSDTGELFF
16 | TRBD1 | TRBJ2-2 | TRBV28 | . | TGTGCCAGCAGACCTTGGGGGACAGGGGAAACCGGGGAGCTGTTTTTT | CASRPWGTGETGELFF
15 | . | TRBJ1-6 | TRBV4-3 | . | TGCGCCAGCAGCCAAGACCCAGGGTTTAATTCACCCCTCCACTTT | CASSQDPGFNSPLHF
14 | . | TRBJ1-5 | TRBV28 | . | TGTGCCAGCAGAGGGTTAGGGGGGGATCAGCCCCAGCATTTT | CASRGLGGDQPQHF